This T cell receptor (beta chain) was recovered during a study of human T cells and chemical hapten exposure. Study information: There were per-sample TCR yield variations, arising mainly from small pooled library volume differences.

Looked up from germline, CDR1 is SQVTM and CDR2 is ANQGSEA. The CDR3 is 13 residues long. V dropped 1 base and J dropped 1 base, with 7 bases sitting between them. Original data processing: Sequenced samples showed a median of approximately 96,000 TCRs each, with counts running from approximately 20,000 to 700,000. TCRdb processed the RACE reads anew with MiXCR; each CDR3 protein has one entry. None of the V and J calls come from the authors' own analysis; TCRdb made them. The table lists 180,000 or so distinct CDR3 sequences, about 15% of them singletons. As to time point: patch test 1, 2 weeks after DPC sensitization. Regarding treatment: therapeutic diphenylcyclopropenone sensitization with weekly scalp DPC.

This material consisted of whole blood, taken in connection with sensitization to the hapten diphenylcyclopropenone (DPC). The TCR comes from a woman aged 30 to 39 with alopecia areata. Some clones in this sample may be carry-over from other donors' samples. The rearrangement links TRBV29-1 to TRBJ2-5; no clear D gene. CDR3 in amino acids: CSVEGWVQETQYF. The CDR3 DNA follows: TGCAGCGTTGAAGGGTGGGTCCAAGAGACCCAGTACTTC.